The TCR delta chain described here comes from a study of human gamma delta and Vdelta1 T cells. This clone has more than one count but fewer than ten. TCRdb ran CATT on the PCR reads. The data show 4,000 to 5,000 delta-chain clones, 20% to 30% seen once. Per germline, CDR1 TSWWSYY and CDR2 QGS. This CDR3 region has 18 residues. Trimming removed 2 bases at V and 1 base at J, with 20 bases between. This chain connects TRDV1 to TRDJ1, with a weak D call TRDD3 (5 bases). The receptor was derived from a human donor in good health. Sequenced sample: naive CD27+ Vdelta1 gamma-delta T cells from blood. The DNA of the CDR3 is TGTGCTCTTGGGGAAGGGACCGTGCGAGTAGGGGGCACCGATAAACTCATCTTT. This codes for CALGEGTVRVGGTDKLIF.